Following are 7 T cell receptor beta chains from one sample sequenced in a study of cytotoxic CD8 clonotypes in ibrutinib-treated CLL. Using immunoSEQ multiplex PCR, the repertoire was profiled, and TCRdb retains in-frame clones only, with some absent. The sample has 60,000 to 95,000 clones; roughly 83% are singletons. Sample: PBMCs, taken after 24 months of ibrutinib treatment. These receptors were obtained from a human donor with chronic lymphocytic leukemia.

The chain combines TRBV15 with TRBJ1-4; the D gene is possibly TRBD1 (6 bases). The CDR3 sequence is 17 residues long. The V gene lost 0 bases and the J gene lost 4 bases, with 15 bases spanning the gap. Germline lookup yields CDR1 LNHNV and CDR2 YYDKDF (reference sequence). CDR3 region: CATSRDLNRAINEKLFF. The CDR3 DNA reads TGTGCCACCAGCAGAGATCTGAACAGGGCCATTAATGAAAAACTGTTTTTT.

The gene calls are TRBV2 and TRBJ1-5; D is possibly TRBD1 (5 bases). Germline V gene lookup returns CDR1 SNHLY and CDR2 FYNNEI. Trimming took 1 base from V and 2 from J, leaving 9 bases between them. The CDR3 totals 15 residues. The CDR3 bases are TGTGCCAGCAGTGAAGGTCGGGGGGGCAATCAGCCCCAGCATTTT. Translating gives CASSEGRGGNQPQHF. Variable domain in full (rest from reference TRBV2 and TRBJ1-5): EPEVTQTPSHQVTQMGQEVILRCVPISNHLYFYWYRQILGQKVEFLVSFYNNEISEKSEIFDDQFSVERPDGSNFTLKIRSTKLEDSAMYFCASSEGRGGNQPQHFGDGTRLSIL.

V is TRBV4-1 and J is TRBJ2-5; TRBD2 matches 10 bases. Germline assignment: CDR1 MGHRA and CDR2 YSYEKL. Unmatched junction bases numbered 8, after V lost 0 bases and J lost 4 bases. The CDR3 is made up of 17 amino acids. As DNA, the CDR3 is TGCGCCAGCAGCCAAGATCTAGCGGGAGCGGGGGGAGAGACCCAGTACTTC. Protein product: CASSQDLAGAGGETQYF.

The J gene is TRBJ2-7, the V gene TRBV27; D could derive from TRBD1 or TRBD2 (6 bases each). CDR1 and CDR2 (germline): MNHEY, SMNVEV (reference sequence). CDR3 length equals 14 residues. The germline V and J ends were trimmed by 1 base and 4 bases, with 11 bases remaining between them. CDR3 loop: CASSLLGGTYEQYF. The CDR3 DNA reads TGTGCCAGCAGTTTATTGGGGGGCACTTACGAGCAGTACTTC.

The gene calls are TRBV5-4 and TRBJ2-5, with unresolved D. Germline CDR1 reads SGHNT; CDR2 reads YYREEE (reference sequence). V was trimmed by 0 bases and J by 1 base, leaving 7 bases between them. The CDR3 extends over 14 amino acids. The CDR3 spells CASSLGAVQETQYF. DNA for the CDR3: TGTGCCAGCAGCTTGGGGGCGGTCCAAGAGACCCAGTACTTC. Full variable domain (rest looked up from reference TRBV5-4 and TRBJ2-5): ETGVTQSPTHLIKTRGQQVTLRCSSQSGHNTVSWYQQALGQGPQFIFQYYREEENGRGNFPPRFSGLQFPNYSSELNVNALELDDSALYLCASSLGAVQETQYFGPGTRLLVL.

The chain has TRBV12-5 and TRBJ2-1; D perhaps matches TRBD2 (5 bases). The V and J ends lost 1 base and 0 bases respectively, with 10 bases between them. The CDR3 spans 16 residues. Germline loops: CDR1 LGHNT, CDR2 FRNRAP. This chain's CDR3 is CASGLAATSSYNEQFF. CDR3 coding DNA: TGTGCTAGTGGTTTGGCGGCCACTAGCTCCTACAATGAGCAGTTCTTC.

This clone was counted a few times. The rearrangement uses TRBV11-1 and TRBJ1-5, with 9 bases lining up with TRBD1. V lost 5 bases to trimming and J lost 7 bases; unmatched junction nucleotides: 9. The length of the CDR3 is 15 residues. Germline V CDR1 and CDR2: SGHAT, FQDESV (reference sequence). CDR3 sequence (DNA): TGTGCCAGCAGCCTAACAGGGGGCGCGGGGCAGCCCCAGCATTTT. Amino acid sequence: CASSLTGGAGQPQHF.